This is a list of T cell receptor beta chains from one sample in a study of OX40 agonist ivuxolimab in advanced cancers. Here immunoSEQ multiplex PCR was the method, and the copy in TCRdb shows in-frame clones only, minus some. Counted here are 130,000 or so clones, about 93% occurring once; the ten biggest clones make up more than 1%. Sequenced here: CD4+ or CD8+ T cells sorted from blood, sampled in a trial of the OX40 agonist ivuxolimab. All receptors derive from an adult with an advanced solid tumor such as melanoma, head and neck, liver or kidney cancer. Both conserved end residues are part of each CDR3. The D gene is left open where the match is weak. Rows give clone size only sometimes, using once, few, many, or a class for an expanded clone.

>.|TRBV18|.|TRBJ1-1
CASSPPAPSTEAFF
TGTGCCAGCTCACCACCAGCCCCGAGCACTGAAGCTTTCTTT
>.|TRBV6-1|.|TRBJ2-2
CASSATGANTGELFF
TGTGCCAGCAGCGCGACAGGCGCGAACACCGGGGAGCTGTTTTTT
>.|TRBV28|once|TRBJ1-1
CASPPSTGPGEAFF
TGTGCCAGCCCCCCCAGCACGGGGCCGGGAGAAGCTTTCTTT
>.|TRBV28|.|TRBJ1-2
CASSLRDGHYGYTF
TGTGCCAGCAGTTTACGAGACGGCCACTATGGCTACACCTTC
>.|TRBV19|few|TRBJ1-4
CVSDEKLFF
TGTGTGTCTGATGAAAAACTGTTTTTT
>TRBD1|TRBV2|.|TRBJ2-7
CASNADRGSEQYF
TGTGCCAGCAACGCGGACAGGGGATCCGAGCAGTACTTC
>.|TRBV18|.|TRBJ1-4
CASSFLEVNEKLFF
TGTGCCAGCTCATTTCTGGAAGTTAATGAAAAACTGTTTTTT
>.|TRBV7-3|.|TRBJ2-1
CASSLTDNEQFF
TGTGCTAGCAGCTTAACAGACAATGAGCAGTTCTTC
>.|TRBV27|.|TRBJ1-5
CASSSGVSNQPQHF
TGTGCCAGCAGTTCAGGGGTGAGCAATCAGCCCCAGCATTTT
>.|TRBV5-4|once|TRBJ1-1
CASSSGGGLRTEAFF
TGTGCCAGCAGCTCCGGGGGGGGTCTCCGGACTGAAGCTTTCTTT
>TRBD1|TRBV18|.|TRBJ1-4
CASSSAFTGVTNEKLFF
TGTGCCAGCTCATCCGCCTTCACAGGGGTGACTAATGAAAAACTGTTTTTT
>TRBD2|TRBV7-2|.|TRBJ2-4
CASSNRAGVDKNIQYF
TGTGCCAGCTCCAACCGGGCGGGGGTCGACAAAAACATTCAGTACTTC
>.|TRBV5-5|once|TRBJ2-7
CASSSDRFVQYF
TGTGCCAGCAGCTCTGACAGATTCGTGCAGTACTTC
>TRBD1|TRBV5-4|.|TRBJ2-1
CASSLTGTGSNEQFF
TGTGCCAGCAGCCTCACCGGGACAGGGTCCAATGAGCAGTTCTTC
>.|TRBV6-6|.|TRBJ2-7
CASSGQRGRVREQYF
TGTGCCAGCAGTGGACAGAGGGGCAGGGTGAGGGAGCAGTACTTC
>TRBD2|TRBV19|.|TRBJ2-3
CASSASGGTQYF
TGTGCCAGTTCCGCGTCGGGAGGTACGCAGTATTTT
>.|TRBV12-5|.|TRBJ1-4
CASGPGFNEKLFF
TGTGCTAGTGGCCCCGGTTTTAATGAAAAACTGTTTTTT
>.|TRBV28|.|TRBJ2-4
CASSAGTEAQGVQYF
TGTGCCAGCAGTGCCGGGACGGAGGCCCAAGGGGTTCAGTACTTC
>TRBD1|TRBV5-5|.|TRBJ2-5
CASSPTGTGVGETQYF
TGTGCCAGCAGCCCGACCGGGACAGGGGTCGGAGAGACCCAGTACTTC
>.|TRBV7-2|.|TRBJ2-1
CASSLAGTPREQFF
TGTGCCAGCAGCTTAGCAGGCACTCCCCGAGAGCAGTTCTTC
>.|TRBV18|.|TRBJ1-4
CASSPLEGTTNEKLFF
TGTGCCAGCTCACCACTCGAGGGCACAACTAATGAAAAACTGTTTTTT
>TRBD1|TRBV6-5|.|TRBJ2-5
CASSDRAQETQYF
TGTGCCAGCTCGGACAGGGCCCAAGAGACCCAGTACTTC
>TRBD2|TRBV5-1|.|TRBJ2-1
CASRPGTSGYNEQFF
TGCGCCAGCAGGCCCGGGACTAGCGGTTACAATGAGCAGTTCTTC
>.|TRBV7-9|.|TRBJ2-7
CASSLVAPEQYF
TGTGCCAGCAGCTTAGTGGCTCCCGAGCAGTACTTC
>.|TRBV4-3|.|TRBJ2-2
CASSEQYTGELFF
TGCGCCAGCAGCGAACAGTACACCGGGGAGCTGTTTTTT
>.|TRBV25-1|.|TRBJ2-6
CASSELVSHSGANVLTF
TGTGCCAGCAGTGAATTGGTTTCGCACTCTGGGGCCAACGTCCTGACTTTC
>TRBD2|TRBV18|.|TRBJ2-7
CASSQGLAQGSEQYF
TGTGCCAGCTCACAGGGACTAGCTCAGGGCAGCGAGCAGTACTTC
>.|TRBV25-1|.|TRBJ1-1
CASSEFNSPNTEAFF
TGTGCCAGCAGTGAATTCAACAGTCCGAACACTGAAGCTTTCTTT
>TRBD1|TRBV4-1|.|TRBJ1-4
CASSHRGIGSQTNEKLFF
TGCGCCAGCAGCCACAGGGGGATAGGCTCTCAAACTAATGAAAAACTGTTTTTT
>.|TRBV7-2|.|TRBJ1-6
CASSWTNFNSPLHF
TGTGCCAGCAGCTGGACGAATTTCAATTCACCCCTCCACTTT
>.|TRBV30|.|TRBJ2-1
CAWSVFWDPGNNEQFF
TGTGCCTGGAGTGTTTTCTGGGATCCGGGTAACAATGAGCAGTTCTTC
>.|TRBV5-1|.|TRBJ2-5
CASSINQGNQETQYF
TGCGCCAGCAGCATAAATCAGGGAAACCAAGAGACCCAGTACTTC
>.|TRBV5-5|.|TRBJ1-4
CASSSAGVVNEKLFF
TGTGCCAGCAGCTCTGCGGGGGTGGTTAATGAAAAACTGTTTTTT
>.|TRBV2|.|TRBJ1-4
CASSEMGADHNEKLFF
TGTGCCAGCAGTGAAATGGGGGCAGATCATAATGAAAAACTGTTTTTT
>TRBD1|TRBV4-2|.|TRBJ1-6
CASSQSGTGYNSPLHF
TGTGCCAGCAGCCAATCCGGGACAGGCTATAATTCACCCCTCCACTTT
>TRBD1|TRBV19|.|TRBJ1-2
CASKVQGYDGYTF
TGTGCCAGTAAAGTACAGGGGTACGACGGCTACACCTTC
>.|TRBV7-2|.|TRBJ2-7
CASSLGWRGEQYF
TGTGCCAGCAGCTTAGGTTGGAGGGGCGAGCAGTACTTC
>TRBD1|TRBV4-2|.|TRBJ2-7
CASSQQGVGERALLRASYYEQYF
TGTGCCAGCAGCCAACAGGGGGTCGGGGAGCGAGCCCTGTTGAGGGCGTCCTACTACGAGCAGTACTTC
>.|TRBV7-2|.|TRBJ2-3
CASSLGATDTQYF
TGTGCCAGCAGCTTGGGGGCTACAGATACGCAGTATTTT
>.|TRBV14|.|TRBJ2-7
CASSQTRYEQYF
TGTGCCAGCAGCCAGACCCGCTACGAGCAGTACTTC
>.|TRBV7-2|once|TRBJ1-5
CASSASNSNQPQHF
TGTGCCAGCAGCGCCAGCAATAGCAATCAGCCCCAGCATTTT
>.|TRBV19|.|TRBJ1-4
CASSTNQDLLEKLFF
TGTGCCAGTAGTACGAACCAGGATTTACTTGAAAAACTGTTTTTT
>TRBD2|TRBV28|.|TRBJ2-1
CASMVFSGSSYNEQFF
TGTGCCAGCATGGTCTTTAGCGGGTCCTCCTACAATGAGCAGTTCTTC
>.|TRBV19|.|TRBJ1-2
CASSLRRQVLYGYTF
TGTGCCAGTAGTCTCCGCCGACAGGTCCTCTATGGCTACACCTTC
>TRBD2|TRBV29-1|once|TRBJ2-1
CSVEDGLAGATARFF
TGCAGCGTTGAAGATGGCCTAGCGGGAGCCACCGCTCGGTTCTTC
>.|TRBV7-3|.|TRBJ2-3
CASSPHRLSSTDTQYF
TGTGCCAGCAGCCCCCACCGCCTATCGAGCACAGATACGCAGTATTTT
>TRBD1|TRBV4-3|few|TRBJ2-7
CASSRRQGSYEQYF
TGCGCCAGCAGCCGACGACAGGGGAGCTACGAGCAGTACTTC
>TRBD2|TRBV11-2|.|TRBJ2-7
CASRPIRGVLYEQYF
TGTGCCAGCAGACCCATACGGGGGGTTCTCTACGAGCAGTACTTC
>.|TRBV7-2|.|TRBJ2-6
CASSSRQQGSGANVLTF
TGTGCCAGCAGCTCGCGGCAACAGGGCTCCGGGGCCAACGTCCTGACTTTC
>.|TRBV6-1|.|TRBJ2-5
CASSETGRQETQYF
TGTGCCAGCAGTGAGACAGGGAGGCAAGAGACCCAGTACTTC
>TRBD1|TRBV11-2|.|TRBJ1-2
CASSLGTGVGYTF
TGTGCCAGCAGCTTAGGGACAGGGGTAGGCTACACCTTC
>.|TRBV7-3|.|TRBJ2-1
CASSASRYGGFF
TGTGCCAGCAGCGCTAGTAGGTATGGCGGGTTCTTC
>TRBD1|TRBV27|few|TRBJ1-5
CASSTGTGMHQPQHF
TGTGCCAGCAGTACGGGGACAGGGATGCATCAGCCCCAGCATTTT
>.|TRBV6-5|.|TRBJ1-1
CASRATGGTEAFF
TGTGCCAGCAGAGCAACTGGAGGAACTGAAGCTTTCTTT
>.|TRBV7-2|.|TRBJ2-1
CASSLATVNEQFF
TGTGCCAGCAGCTTAGCCACGGTCAATGAGCAGTTCTTC